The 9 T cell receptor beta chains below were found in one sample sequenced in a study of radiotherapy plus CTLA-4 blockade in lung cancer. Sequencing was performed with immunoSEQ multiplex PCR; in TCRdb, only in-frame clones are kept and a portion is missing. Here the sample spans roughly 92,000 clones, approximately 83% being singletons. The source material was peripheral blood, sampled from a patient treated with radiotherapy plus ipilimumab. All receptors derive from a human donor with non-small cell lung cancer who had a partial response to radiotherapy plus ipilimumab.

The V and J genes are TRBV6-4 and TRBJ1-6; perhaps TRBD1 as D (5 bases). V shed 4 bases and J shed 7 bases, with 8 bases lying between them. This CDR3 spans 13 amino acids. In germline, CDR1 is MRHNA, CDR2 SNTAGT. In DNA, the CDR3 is TGTGCCAGCAGTGTGACAGCAAATTCACCCCTCCACTTT. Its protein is CASSVTANSPLHF.

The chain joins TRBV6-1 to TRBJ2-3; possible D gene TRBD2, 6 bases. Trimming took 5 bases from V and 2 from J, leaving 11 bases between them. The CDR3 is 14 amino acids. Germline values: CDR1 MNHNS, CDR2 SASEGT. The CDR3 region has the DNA TGTGCCAGCAGTTGGGGGGAGCCCACAGATACGCAGTATTTT. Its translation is CASSWGEPTDTQYF.

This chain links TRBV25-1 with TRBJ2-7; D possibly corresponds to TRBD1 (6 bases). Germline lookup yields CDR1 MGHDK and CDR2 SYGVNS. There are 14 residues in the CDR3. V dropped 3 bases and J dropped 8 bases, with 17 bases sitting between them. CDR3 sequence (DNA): TGTGCCAGCAGTGAGGGATTGCAGGGGACGAAGCAGTACTTC. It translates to CASSEGLQGTKQYF.

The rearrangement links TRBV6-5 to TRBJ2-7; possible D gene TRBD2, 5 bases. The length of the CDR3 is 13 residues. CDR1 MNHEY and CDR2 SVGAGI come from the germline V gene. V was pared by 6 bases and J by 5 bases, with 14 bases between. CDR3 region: CASSPAGTHEQYV. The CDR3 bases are TGTGCCAGCAGCCCGGCGGGCACCCACGAGCAGTACGTC.

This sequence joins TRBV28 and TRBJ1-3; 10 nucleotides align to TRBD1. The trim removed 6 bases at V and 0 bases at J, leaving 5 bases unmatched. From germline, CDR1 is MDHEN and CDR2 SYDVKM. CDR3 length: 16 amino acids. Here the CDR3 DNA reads TGTGCCAGCAGATTCCGGGACAGGGGCTCTGGAAACACCATATATTTT. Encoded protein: CASRFRDRGSGNTIYF.

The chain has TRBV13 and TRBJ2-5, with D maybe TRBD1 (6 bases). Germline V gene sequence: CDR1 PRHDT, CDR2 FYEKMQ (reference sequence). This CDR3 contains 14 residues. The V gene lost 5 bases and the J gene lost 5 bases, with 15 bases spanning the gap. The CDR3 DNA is TGTGCCAGCAGCCTTAACAGGGTTTTGGAGACCCAGTACTTC. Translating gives CASSLNRVLETQYF.

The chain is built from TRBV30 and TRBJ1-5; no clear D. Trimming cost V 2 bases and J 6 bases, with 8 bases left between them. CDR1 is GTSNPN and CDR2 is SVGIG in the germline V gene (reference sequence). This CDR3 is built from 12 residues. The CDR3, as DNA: TGTGCCTGGAGTAATCCCCGTCAGCCCCAGCATTTT. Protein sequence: CAWSNPRQPQHF.

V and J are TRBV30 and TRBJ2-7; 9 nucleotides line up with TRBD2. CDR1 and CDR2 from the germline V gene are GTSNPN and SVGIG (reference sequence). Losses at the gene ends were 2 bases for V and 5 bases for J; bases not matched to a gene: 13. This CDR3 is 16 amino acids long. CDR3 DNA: TGTGCCTGGAGTAGGTGGTTAGCGGGAGTGAGGCACGAGCAGTACTTC. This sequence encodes CAWSRWLAGVRHEQYF.

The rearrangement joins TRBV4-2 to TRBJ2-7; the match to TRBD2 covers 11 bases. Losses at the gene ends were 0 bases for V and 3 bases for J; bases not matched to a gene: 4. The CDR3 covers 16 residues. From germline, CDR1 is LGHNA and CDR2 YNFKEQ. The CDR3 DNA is TGTGCCAGCAGCCAAGAGCTAACTAGCGGGAGCTACGAGCAGTACTTC. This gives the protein CASSQELTSGSYEQYF.